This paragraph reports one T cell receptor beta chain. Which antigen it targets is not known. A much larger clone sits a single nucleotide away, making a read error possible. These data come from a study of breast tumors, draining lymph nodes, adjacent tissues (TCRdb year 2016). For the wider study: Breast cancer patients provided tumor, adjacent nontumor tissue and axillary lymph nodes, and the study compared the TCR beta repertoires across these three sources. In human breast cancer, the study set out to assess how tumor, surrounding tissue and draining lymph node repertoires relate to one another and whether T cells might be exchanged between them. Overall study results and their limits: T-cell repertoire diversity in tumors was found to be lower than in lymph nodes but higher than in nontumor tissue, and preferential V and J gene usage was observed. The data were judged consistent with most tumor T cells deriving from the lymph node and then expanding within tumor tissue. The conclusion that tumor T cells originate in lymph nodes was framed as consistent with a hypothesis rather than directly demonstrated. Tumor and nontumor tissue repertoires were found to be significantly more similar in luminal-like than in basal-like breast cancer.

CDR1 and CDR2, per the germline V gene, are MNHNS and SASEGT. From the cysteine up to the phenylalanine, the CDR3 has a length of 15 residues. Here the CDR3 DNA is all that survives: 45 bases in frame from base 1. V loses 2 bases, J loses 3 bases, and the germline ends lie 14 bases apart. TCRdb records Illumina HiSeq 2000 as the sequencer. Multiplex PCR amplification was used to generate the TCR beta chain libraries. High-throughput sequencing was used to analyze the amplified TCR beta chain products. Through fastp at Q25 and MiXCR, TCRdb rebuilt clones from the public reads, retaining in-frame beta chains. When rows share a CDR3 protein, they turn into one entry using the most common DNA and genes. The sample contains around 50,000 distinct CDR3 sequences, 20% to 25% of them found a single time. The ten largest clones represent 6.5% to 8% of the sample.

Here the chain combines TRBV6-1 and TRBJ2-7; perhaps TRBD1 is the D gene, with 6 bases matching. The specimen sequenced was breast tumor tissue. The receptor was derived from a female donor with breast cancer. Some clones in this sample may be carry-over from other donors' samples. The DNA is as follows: TGTGCCAGCAGTGAACCCCAGGGGATCTTCTACGAGCAGTACTTC. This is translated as CASSEPQGIFYEQYF.